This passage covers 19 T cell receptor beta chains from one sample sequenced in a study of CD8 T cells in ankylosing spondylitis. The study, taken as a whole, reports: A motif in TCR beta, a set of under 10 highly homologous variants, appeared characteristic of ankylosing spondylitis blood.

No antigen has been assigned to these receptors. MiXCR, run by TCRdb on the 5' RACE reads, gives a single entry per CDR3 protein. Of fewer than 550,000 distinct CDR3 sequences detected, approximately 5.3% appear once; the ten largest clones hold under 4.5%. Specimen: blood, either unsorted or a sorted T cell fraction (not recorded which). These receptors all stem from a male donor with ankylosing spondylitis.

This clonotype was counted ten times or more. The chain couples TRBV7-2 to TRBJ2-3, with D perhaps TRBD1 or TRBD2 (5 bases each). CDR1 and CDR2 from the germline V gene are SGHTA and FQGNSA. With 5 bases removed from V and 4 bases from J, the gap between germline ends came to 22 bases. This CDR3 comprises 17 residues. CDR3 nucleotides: TGTGCCAGCAGCATGGGGACCGCCACCAACTTCCCAGATACGCAGTATTTT. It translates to CASSMGTATNFPDTQYF.

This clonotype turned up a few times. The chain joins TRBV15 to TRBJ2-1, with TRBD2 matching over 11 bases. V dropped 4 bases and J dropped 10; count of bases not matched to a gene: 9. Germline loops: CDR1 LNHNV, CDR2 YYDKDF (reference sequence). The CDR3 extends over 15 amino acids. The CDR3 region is CATSIGSGGAREQFF. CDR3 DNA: TGTGCCACCAGCATCGGTAGCGGGGGGGCCCGGGAGCAGTTCTTC. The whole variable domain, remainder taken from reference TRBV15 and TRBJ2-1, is DAMVIQNPRYQVTQFGKPVTLSCSQTLNHNVMYWYQQKSSQAPKLLFHYYDKDFNNEADTPDNFQSRRPNTSFCFLDIRSPGLGDTAMYLCATSIGSGGAREQFFGPGTRLTVL.

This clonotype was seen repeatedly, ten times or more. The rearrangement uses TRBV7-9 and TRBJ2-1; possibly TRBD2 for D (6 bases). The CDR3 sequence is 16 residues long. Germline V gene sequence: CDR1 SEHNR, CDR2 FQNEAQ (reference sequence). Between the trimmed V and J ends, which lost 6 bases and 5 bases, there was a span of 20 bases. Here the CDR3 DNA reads TGTGCCAGCAGAGAAAGTCTTGGGACTCCAAACAATGAGCAGTTCTTC. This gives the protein CASRESLGTPNNEQFF.

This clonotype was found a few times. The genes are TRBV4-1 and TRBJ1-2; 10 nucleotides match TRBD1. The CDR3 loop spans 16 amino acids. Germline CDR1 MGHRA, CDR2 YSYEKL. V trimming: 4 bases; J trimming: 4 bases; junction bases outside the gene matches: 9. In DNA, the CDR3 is TGCGCCAGCAGCCTTCAACCGGGACAGGGGTTCTATGGCTACACCTTC. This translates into CASSLQPGQGFYGYTF.

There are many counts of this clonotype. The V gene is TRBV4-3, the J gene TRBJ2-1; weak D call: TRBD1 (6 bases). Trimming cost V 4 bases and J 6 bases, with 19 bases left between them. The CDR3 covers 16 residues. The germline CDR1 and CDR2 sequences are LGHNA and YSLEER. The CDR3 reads CASSLGTGYEANEQFF. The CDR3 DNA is TGCGCCAGCAGCCTCGGCACAGGGTACGAAGCCAATGAGCAGTTCTTC.

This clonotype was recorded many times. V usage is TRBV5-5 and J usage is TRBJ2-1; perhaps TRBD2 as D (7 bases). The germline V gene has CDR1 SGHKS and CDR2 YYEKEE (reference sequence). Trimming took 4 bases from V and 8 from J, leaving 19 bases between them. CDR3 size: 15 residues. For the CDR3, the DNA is TGTGCCAGCAGCCCCACGGGGGGACAATGGGATGAGCAGTTCTTC. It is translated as CASSPTGGQWDEQFF. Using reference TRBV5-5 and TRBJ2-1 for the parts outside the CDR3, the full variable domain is DAGVTQSPTHLIKTRGQQVTLRCSPISGHKSVSWYQQVLGQGPQFIFQYYEKEERGRGNFPDRFSARQFPNYSSELNVNALLLGDSALYLCASSPTGGQWDEQFFGPGTRLTVL.

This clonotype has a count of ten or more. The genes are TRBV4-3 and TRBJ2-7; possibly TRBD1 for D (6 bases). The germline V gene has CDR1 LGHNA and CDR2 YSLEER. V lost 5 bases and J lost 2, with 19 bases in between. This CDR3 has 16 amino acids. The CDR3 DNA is TGCGCCAGCAGCTCGATTCTCGGGACACTAACCTACGAGCAGTACTTC. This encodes CASSSILGTLTYEQYF.

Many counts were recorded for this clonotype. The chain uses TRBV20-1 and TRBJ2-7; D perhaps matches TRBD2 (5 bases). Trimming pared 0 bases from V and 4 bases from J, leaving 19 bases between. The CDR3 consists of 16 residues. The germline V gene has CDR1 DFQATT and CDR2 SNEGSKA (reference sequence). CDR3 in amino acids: CSARDPVTGNSYEQYF. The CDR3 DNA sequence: TGCAGTGCTAGAGACCCCGTGACCGGGAATTCTTACGAGCAGTACTTC.

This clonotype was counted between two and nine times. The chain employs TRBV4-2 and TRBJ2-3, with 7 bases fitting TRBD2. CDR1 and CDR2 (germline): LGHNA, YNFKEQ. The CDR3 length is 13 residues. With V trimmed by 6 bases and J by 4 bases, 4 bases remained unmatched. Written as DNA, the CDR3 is TGTGCCAGCAGGACTAGCTCCTCAGATACGCAGTATTTT. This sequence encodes CASRTSSSDTQYF.

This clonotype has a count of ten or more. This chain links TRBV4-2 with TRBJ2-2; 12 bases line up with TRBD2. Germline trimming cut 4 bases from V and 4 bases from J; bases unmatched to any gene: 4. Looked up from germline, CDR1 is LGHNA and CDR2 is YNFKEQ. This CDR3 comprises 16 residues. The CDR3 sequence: CASSPGLAGSTGELFF. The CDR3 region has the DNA TGTGCCAGCAGCCCCGGACTAGCGGGGAGCACCGGGGAGCTGTTTTTT.

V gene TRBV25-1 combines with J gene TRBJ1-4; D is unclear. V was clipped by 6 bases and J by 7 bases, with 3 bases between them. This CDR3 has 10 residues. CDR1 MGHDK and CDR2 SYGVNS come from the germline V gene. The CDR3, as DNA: TGTGCCAGCAGAGGTGAAAAACTGTTTTTT. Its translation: CASRGEKLFF.

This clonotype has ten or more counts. The chain's CDR3 is CASSPPGTNIQYF. Here the CDR3 DNA reads TGTGCCAGCTCACCCCCGGGGACAAACATTCAGTACTTC. V gene TRBV18 combines with J gene TRBJ2-4, with D perhaps TRBD1 or TRBD2 (5 bases each). V lost 3 bases and J lost 6, with 9 bases in between. Germline V gene sequence: CDR1 KGHSH, CDR2 LQKENI. This CDR3 region has 13 residues.

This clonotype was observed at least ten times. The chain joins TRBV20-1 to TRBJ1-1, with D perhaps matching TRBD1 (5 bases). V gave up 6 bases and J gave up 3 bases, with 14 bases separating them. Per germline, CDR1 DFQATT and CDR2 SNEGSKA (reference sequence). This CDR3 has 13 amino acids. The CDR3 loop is CSAPQGYHTEAFF. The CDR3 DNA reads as TGCAGTGCCCCTCAGGGATATCACACTGAAGCTTTCTTT.

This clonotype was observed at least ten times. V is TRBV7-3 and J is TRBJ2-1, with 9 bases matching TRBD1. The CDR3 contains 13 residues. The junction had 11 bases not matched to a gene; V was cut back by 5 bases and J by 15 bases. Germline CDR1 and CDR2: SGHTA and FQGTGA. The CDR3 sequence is CASSPSDRGIRFF. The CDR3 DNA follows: TGTGCCAGCAGCCCCTCAGACAGGGGGATTCGGTTCTTC.

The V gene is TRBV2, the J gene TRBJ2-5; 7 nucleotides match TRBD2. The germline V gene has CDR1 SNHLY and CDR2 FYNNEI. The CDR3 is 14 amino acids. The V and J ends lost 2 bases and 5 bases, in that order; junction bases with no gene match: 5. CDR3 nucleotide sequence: TGTGCCAGCAGTGAATGGCAGGGAGGGGAGACCCAGTACTTC. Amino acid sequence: CASSEWQGGETQYF. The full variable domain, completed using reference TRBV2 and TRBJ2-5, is EPEVTQTPSHQVTQMGQEVILRCVPISNHLYFYWYRQILGQKVEFLVSFYNNEISEKSEIFDDQFSVERPDGSNFTLKIRSTKLEDSAMYFCASSEWQGGETQYFGPGTRLLVL.

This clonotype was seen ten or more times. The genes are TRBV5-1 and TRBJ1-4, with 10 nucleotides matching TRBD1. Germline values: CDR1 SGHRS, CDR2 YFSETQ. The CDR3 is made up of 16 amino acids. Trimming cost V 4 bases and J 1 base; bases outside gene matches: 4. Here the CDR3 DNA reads TGCGCCAGCAGCCCTCGGACAGGGGGAACTAATGAAAAACTGTTTTTT. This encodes CASSPRTGGTNEKLFF. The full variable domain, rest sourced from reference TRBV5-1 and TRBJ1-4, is KAGVTQTPRYLIKTRGQQVTLSCSPISGHRSVSWYQQTPGQGLQFLFEYFSETQRNKGNFPGRFSGRQFSNSRSEMNVSTLELGDSALYLCASSPRTGGTNEKLFFGSGTQLSVL.

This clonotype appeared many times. CDR3 residues: CASSYSRGPPIGADTQYF. The DNA for the CDR3 is TGTGCCAGCAGTTACTCGAGAGGACCGCCGATCGGGGCAGATACGCAGTATTTT. The chain combines TRBV6-2 or TRBV6-3 with TRBJ2-3; D possibly corresponds to TRBD2 (5 bases). The CDR3 sequence is 18 residues long. Germline V CDR1 and CDR2: MNHEY, SVGEGT. The germline V and J ends were trimmed by 0 bases and 4 bases, with 20 bases remaining between them.

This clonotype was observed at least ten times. CDR3 amino acids: CASRKDSYEQYF. CDR3 in DNA: TGTGCCAGCAGGAAAGATTCCTACGAGCAGTACTTC. The gene calls are TRBV28 and TRBJ2-7; D is ambiguous. There are 12 residues in the CDR3. The germline V gene encodes CDR1 MDHEN and CDR2 SYDVKM. V lost 6 bases and J 1 base, leaving 7 bases between the germline ends.

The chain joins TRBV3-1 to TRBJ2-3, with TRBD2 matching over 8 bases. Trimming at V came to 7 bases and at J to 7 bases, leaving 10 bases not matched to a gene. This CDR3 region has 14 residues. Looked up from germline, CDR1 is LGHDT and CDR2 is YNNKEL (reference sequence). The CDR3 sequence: CASKYSGATNTQYF. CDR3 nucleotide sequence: TGTGCCAGCAAATATAGCGGGGCTACGAATACGCAGTATTTT.